This T cell receptor beta chain is from a study of T-cell reconstitution after alpha-beta-depleted transplantation in children. Whole-study findings and limits: Where alpha-beta T cells came from about two months after transplant was reportedly several hundred expanded graft clones.

The TCRbeta library was prepared with unique molecular identifiers. TCRdb redid the calling of the PCR reads with MiXCR, one entry per CDR3 protein. The sample records 140,000 to 150,000 distinct CDR3 sequences, about 8.8% being singletons. This clonotype was observed a handful of times. What it recognizes is unknown. The sequencing used PBMCs, mostly from graft donor cells, collected 180 days after TCRalphabeta/CD19-depleted stem cell transplant. The source is a female patient aged 2-9 years who had a stem cell transplant for congenital amegakaryocytic thrombocytopenia, so the T cells may come from the graft donor.

The CDR3: CASSARTKETQYF. CDR3 sequence (DNA): TGTGCCAGCAGCGCGCGAACTAAAGAGACCCAGTACTTC. This chain connects TRBV9 to TRBJ2-5; D remains unclear. Germline assignment: CDR1 SGDLS and CDR2 YYNGEE. Trimming left V 3 bases short and J 3 bases short, with 9 bases between. The CDR3 consists of 13 residues.